One and the same sample provided the 16 T cell receptor beta chains below, sequenced in a study of coeliac disease (dated by TCRdb to 2021 to 2024). Libraries were built with the immunoSEQ multiplex PCR assay. TCRdb obtained this table from immuneACCESS and retained in-frame rearrangements with V and J assigned. These tables miss some clones; where compared with another copy, unresolved V genes account for less than half of the shortfall, and the remainder is unexplained. The sample table holds about 5,000 clones, of which approximately 70% were seen once. Jointly, the top ten make up under 7% of the sample. Source material: lymphocytes from the gut lamina propria. The meaning of the sample's cell subset or site label: lamina propria cell (LPC) fraction of small intestinal biopsy. The source is a man aged 18 to 35 with celiac disease on a gluten-free diet.

The J gene is TRBJ2-5, the V gene TRBV5-4; 8 bases align to TRBD1. J was trimmed by 7 bases and V by 4 bases; bases with no gene match: 12. CDR3 size: 15 residues. The germline V gene encodes CDR1 SGHNT and CDR2 YYREEE (reference sequence). In DNA form, the CDR3 reads TGTGCCAGCAGCGGTGGACAGGGAGGTCTGGGGACCCAGTACTTC. Encoded protein: CASSGGQGGLGTQYF.

V is TRBV14 and J is TRBJ1-2, with D maybe TRBD1 (6 bases). The CDR3 is made up of 13 amino acids. Trimming removed 6 bases from V and 5 bases from J, with 13 bases in between. Per the germline V gene, CDR1 is SGHDN and CDR2 is FVKESK. Here the CDR3 reads CASRAGGRYGYTF. The CDR3 nucleotides are TGTGCCAGCAGAGCGGGGGGGCGATATGGCTACACCTTC.

The chain is built from TRBV6-5 and TRBJ1-2; a weak D match, TRBD1 (6 bases). V lost 6 bases and J lost 8, with 13 bases in between. The germline gives CDR1 MNHEY, CDR2 SVGAGI. CDR3 size: 12 residues. CDR3 DNA: TGTGCCAGCAGACAGGGTATGGGGGGCTACACCTTC. Translating gives CASRQGMGGYTF.

The genes are TRBV7-6 and TRBJ2-7; possible D gene TRBD2, 6 bases. V was trimmed by 0 bases and J by 6 bases, leaving 15 bases between them. This CDR3 is built from 15 residues. Germline V gene sequence: CDR1 SGHVS, CDR2 FNYEAQ. CDR3 nucleotide sequence: TGTGCCAGCAGCTTAGCGGCGGGACTCGGGAGCGAGCAGTACTTC. As protein: CASSLAAGLGSEQYF.

The rearrangement joins TRBV2 to TRBJ2-5, with a weak D call TRBD1 (6 bases). V dropped 0 bases and J dropped 4 bases, with 12 bases sitting between them. This CDR3 has 15 residues. Germline-derived CDR1 and CDR2 are SNHLY and FYNNEI. The CDR3 sequence is CASSEANRVGETQYF. CDR3 nucleotides: TGTGCCAGCAGTGAAGCAAACAGGGTTGGAGAGACCCAGTACTTC. The full variable domain, rest sourced from reference TRBV2 and TRBJ2-5, is EPEVTQTPSHQVTQMGQEVILRCVPISNHLYFYWYRQILGQKVEFLVSFYNNEISEKSEIFDDQFSVERPDGSNFTLKIRSTKLEDSAMYFCASSEANRVGETQYFGPGTRLLVL.

The rearrangement joins TRBV7-9 to TRBJ2-1; the match to TRBD2 covers 12 bases. Germline CDR1 reads SEHNR; CDR2 reads FQNEAQ (reference sequence). The CDR3 is 14 amino acids. The V and J ends lost 6 bases and 13 bases, in that order; junction bases with no gene match: 10. In DNA form, the CDR3 reads TGTGCCAGCAGACGAGGACTAGCGGGGCCCCTTCAGTTCTTC. As protein: CASRRGLAGPLQFF.

V usage is TRBV29-1 and J usage is TRBJ2-3, with a tentative D call TRBD2 (7 bases). V was pared by 5 bases and J by 4 bases, with 16 bases between. The CDR3 is 14 residues long. CDR1 SQVTM and CDR2 ANQGSEA come from the germline V gene. The CDR3 DNA reads as TGCAGCGTTTTAGGGGGGGAGGGCGCAGATACGCAGTATTTT. It yields the protein CSVLGGEGADTQYF.

The V and J genes are TRBV18 and TRBJ2-3; no firm D call. This CDR3 has 16 amino acids. V lost 5 bases, J lost 1 base, and 16 bases lay in between. Germline CDR1 reads KGHSH; CDR2 reads LQKENI. The CDR3 DNA is TGTGCCAGCTCATGGAACGCGCTCCGGGGCACAGATACGCAGTATTTT. Translation: CASSWNALRGTDTQYF. Based on the CDR3 plus reference TRBV18 and TRBJ2-3, the full variable domain is NAGVMQNPRHLVRRRGQEARLRCSPMKGHSHVYWYRQLPEEGLKFMVYLQKENIIDESGMPKERFSAEFPKEGPSILRIQQVVRGDSAAYFCASSWNALRGTDTQYFGPGTRLTVL.

The rearrangement joins TRBV29-1 to TRBJ2-1; 7 nucleotides align to TRBD1. This CDR3 has 13 amino acids. Trimming took 6 bases from V and 4 from J; bases not matched to a gene: 6. Germline V gene sequence: CDR1 SQVTM, CDR2 ANQGSEA. CDR3 nucleotide sequence: TGCAGCGTCCCCAAGGGGGCTTACAATGAGCAGTTCTTC. Protein product: CSVPKGAYNEQFF.

This rearrangement joins TRBV28 to TRBJ2-7; 10 positions match TRBD1. CDR3 length: 15 amino acids. Germline V gives CDR1 MDHEN, CDR2 SYDVKM. V was pared by 3 bases and J by 1 base, with 3 bases of the junction left unmatched. CDR3 in DNA: TGTGCCAGCAGTTTCCTGGGACAGGGGTCCTACGAGCAGTACTTC. Its translation: CASSFLGQGSYEQYF.

This clone was counted only a few times. The V and J genes are TRBV7-6 and TRBJ2-6, with D possibly TRBD1 on 5 matching bases. Trimming left V 6 bases short and J 3 bases short, with 9 bases between. Germline assignment: CDR1 SGHVS and CDR2 FNYEAQ. This CDR3 contains 14 residues. The CDR3 DNA reads TGTGCCAGCAGTCCGACAGTTGGGGCCAACGTCCTGACTTTC. It translates to CASSPTVGANVLTF.

Only a few counts were recorded for this clone. V gene TRBV30 combines with J gene TRBJ1-3, with 7 nucleotides matching TRBD1. The CDR3 consists of 14 residues. J lost 4 bases, V lost 4 bases, and 7 bases had no gene match. CDR1 and CDR2 (germline): GTSNPN, SVGIG (reference sequence). CDR3 sequence reads: CAWIKTGVGNTIYF. The CDR3 region has the DNA TGTGCCTGGATTAAAACAGGGGTCGGAAACACCATATATTTT.

The chain employs TRBV7-3 and TRBJ2-3, with 10 bases fitting TRBD2. Germline-derived CDR1 and CDR2 are SGHTA and FQGTGA. The ends lost 5 bases at V and 2 bases at J; junction bases unmatched: 4. The CDR3 is 15 amino acids. Here the CDR3 DNA reads TGTGCCAGCAGCCGAACTAGCGGGGCCACAGATACGCAGTATTTT. Protein sequence: CASSRTSGATDTQYF. Full variable domain (remainder filled in from reference TRBV7-3 and TRBJ2-3): GAGVSQTPSNKVTEKGKYVELRCDPISGHTALYWYRQSLGQGPEFLIYFQGTGAADDSGLPNDRFFAVRPEGSVSTLKIQRTERGDSAVYLCASSRTSGATDTQYFGPGTRLTVL.

The CDR3 nucleotides are TGCAGCGTTGAAGTCGGACAGAAAGCTTTCTTT. Translating it yields CSVEVGQKAFF. The chain has TRBV29-1 and TRBJ1-1, with a possible D match to TRBD1 (6 bases). Germline CDR1 is SQVTM and CDR2 is ANQGSEA. Trimming removed 1 base from V and 9 bases from J, with 9 bases in between. The CDR3 is 11 residues long.

V and J are TRBV5-1 and TRBJ2-5, with TRBD1 identical over 7 bases. CDR1 is SGHRS and CDR2 is YFSETQ in the germline V gene. V lost 0 bases and J lost 6; bases outside the gene matches: 11. The CDR3 consists of 16 residues. The CDR3 DNA is TGCGCCAGCAGCTTGGCTCTGGACAGGTCGTTTCAGACCCAGTACTTC. Translation: CASSLALDRSFQTQYF.

The chain recombines TRBV28 with TRBJ1-5; D might be TRBD1 (5 bases). V dropped 3 bases and J dropped 2 bases, with 14 bases sitting between them. This CDR3 comprises 16 residues. Germline V gives CDR1 MDHEN, CDR2 SYDVKM. The CDR3 DNA sequence: TGTGCCAGCAGTTTGGCGGGGGAGGGGCGCAATCAGCCCCAGCATTTT. It codes for CASSLAGEGRNQPQHF.